A selection of T cell receptor beta chains follows, all from one sample in a study of Ad26.COV2.S vaccination and SARS-CoV-2 variants. Sequencing used immunoSEQ multiplex PCR; TCRdb keeps in-frame clones, though not all of them. The sample has roughly 700,000 clones; 89% are singletons. Sequencing used peripheral blood, obtained in a trial of Ad26.COV2.S vaccine versus placebo. Receptors were obtained from a person between 18 and 65 years old who received the Ad26.COV2.S COVID-19 vaccine or a placebo. The CDR3 runs from the conserved cysteine through the conserved F or W. D genes are given only for firm matches. Some rows mark clone size as missing; the rest say once, few, many or name a class of expanded clone.

clone size	V gene	J gene	D gene	CDR3 DNA	CDR3 protein
.	TRBV30	TRBJ1-5	.	TGTGCCTGGGCACCGACAGGTATTAGCAATCAGCCCCAGCATTTT	CAWAPTGISNQPQHF
.	TRBV12-3/TRBV12-4	TRBJ1-5	.	TGTGCCAGCAACAGGGCAGGCAATCAGCCCCAGCATTTT	CASNRAGNQPQHF
.	TRBV2	TRBJ2-2	.	TGTGCCAGCAGTGGTAGACTAGCCGGGGAGCTGTTTTTT	CASSGRLAGELFF
once	TRBV24-1	TRBJ2-5	TRBD1	TGTGCCACCAGTGATCCGACAGGGAACCTCCAAGAGACCCAGTACTTC	CATSDPTGNLQETQYF
many	TRBV18	TRBJ1-2	.	TGTGCCAGCTCACCAGGCGACCGACTTATTGGCACCTTC	CASSPGDRLIGTF
.	TRBV28	TRBJ1-5	TRBD1	TGTGCCAGCAGGCTCGCTACAGGGGATCGGGGTCAGCCCCAGCATTTT	CASRLATGDRGQPQHF
once	TRBV24-1	TRBJ2-5	TRBD1	TGTGCCACCAGTGATTTCTCCTACAGGGGCCCTCAAGAGACCCAGTACTTC	CATSDFSYRGPQETQYF
once	TRBV15	TRBJ2-7	.	TGTGCCCCGGATGGGGGCGAGCAGTACTTC	CAPDGGEQYF
.	TRBV27	TRBJ1-5	.	TGTGCCAGCAGCCGAGGGGGAGAGGGCAATCAGCCCCAGCATTTT	CASSRGGEGNQPQHF
.	TRBV7-2	TRBJ2-7	.	TGTGCCAGCAGCTTCGACAACTCCTACGAGCAGTACTTC	CASSFDNSYEQYF
.	TRBV28	TRBJ2-5	TRBD1	TGTGCCAGCAGTCCCCGGGACAGGGGCCAAGAGACCCAGTACTTC	CASSPRDRGQETQYF
.	TRBV5-1	TRBJ2-1	.	TGCGCCAGCAGCTTTAGCGGAGCAGGGGGTGAGCAGTTCTTC	CASSFSGAGGEQFF
.	TRBV5-1	TRBJ2-7	.	TGCGCCAGCTCGGACAGCTTTTACGAGCAGTACTTC	CASSDSFYEQYF
.	TRBV6-6	TRBJ1-5	.	TGTGCCAGCAGTTACTCCCGACGGAGCAATCAGCCCCAGCATTTT	CASSYSRRSNQPQHF
once	TRBV15	TRBJ1-2	.	TGTGCCACCAGCAGAGATCGGAGGAGGGGAGACTATGGCTACACCTTC	CATSRDRRRGDYGYTF
once	TRBV5-1	TRBJ2-3	.	TGCGCCAGCAGCTTGGGGGAGTTTGGCACAGATACGCAGTATTTT	CASSLGEFGTDTQYF
few	TRBV19	TRBJ2-7	.	TGTGCCAGTAGTAGGTCGGCGGGACAGCCCTACGAGCAGTACTTC	CASSRSAGQPYEQYF
.	TRBV11-3	TRBJ2-1	TRBD2	TGTGCCAGCAGCTTAGGACTAGCGGGGGGCCCCGAGCAGTTCTTC	CASSLGLAGGPEQFF